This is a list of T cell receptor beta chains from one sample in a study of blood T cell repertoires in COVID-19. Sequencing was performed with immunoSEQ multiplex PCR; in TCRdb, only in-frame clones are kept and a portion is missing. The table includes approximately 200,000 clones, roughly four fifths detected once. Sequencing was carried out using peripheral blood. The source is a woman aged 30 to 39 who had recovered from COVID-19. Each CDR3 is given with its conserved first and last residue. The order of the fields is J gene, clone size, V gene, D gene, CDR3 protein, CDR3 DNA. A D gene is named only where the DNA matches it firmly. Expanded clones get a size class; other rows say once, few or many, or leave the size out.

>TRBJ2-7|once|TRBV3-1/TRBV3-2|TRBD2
CASSQALAGNYEQYF
TGTGCCAGCAGCCAAGCTCTAGCGGGAAACTACGAGCAGTACTTC
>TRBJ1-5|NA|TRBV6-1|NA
CASSEEGSQPQHF
TGTGCCAGCAGTGAGGAGGGGAGTCAGCCCCAGCATTTT
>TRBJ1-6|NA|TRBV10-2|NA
CASSFRVPNSPLHF
TGCGCCAGCAGTTTCCGGGTCCCCAATTCACCCCTCCACTTT
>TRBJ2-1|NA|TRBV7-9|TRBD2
CASSGGSGGYEQFF
TGTGCCAGCAGCGGCGGTAGCGGGGGCTATGAGCAGTTCTTC
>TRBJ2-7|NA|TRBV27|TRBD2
CASRGLSSYEQYF
TGTGCCAGCAGGGGACTAAGTTCCTACGAGCAGTACTTC
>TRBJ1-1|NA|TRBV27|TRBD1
CASSLNRGTEAFF
TGTGCCAGCAGTTTAAACAGGGGCACTGAAGCTTTCTTT
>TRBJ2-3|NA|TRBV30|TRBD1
CAWSQRTGGAQYF
TGTGCCTGGAGTCAACGGACAGGGGGCGCGCAGTATTTT
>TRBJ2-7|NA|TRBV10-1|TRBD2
CASSLGLAWYEQYF
TGCGCCAGCAGCCTCGGACTAGCGTGGTACGAGCAGTACTTC
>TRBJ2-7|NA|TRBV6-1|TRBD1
CASSDGTVYEQYF
TGTGCCAGCAGTGACGGGACAGTCTACGAGCAGTACTTC
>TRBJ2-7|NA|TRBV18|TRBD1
CASSPLLGQGGEQYF
TGTGCCAGCTCACCACTCCTGGGACAGGGAGGCGAGCAGTACTTC
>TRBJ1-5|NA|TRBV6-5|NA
CASSRTSQFLAQHF
TGTGCCAGCAGTAGGACTTCGCAATTCCTCGCCCAGCATTTT
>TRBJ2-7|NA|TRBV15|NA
CATSRERYSYEQYF
TGTGCCACCAGCAGAGAGCGGTACTCCTACGAGCAGTACTTC